This TCR beta chain was documented in a study of shared clonotypes between healthy human individuals. Terminally differentiated effector memory CD45RA+ cells were excluded from the naive CD8 cells, which were CD45RO-negative and positively selected for CCR7. Authors' data handling: Without quality scores, immunoSEQ junctional reads could not be filtered like full-length reads. The table came from immunoSEQ multiplex PCR; TCRdb's copy has only in-frame clones and leaves some out. From that table come the V and J calls and clone size; the DNA was used to work out D and trimming. The profile covers approximately 600,000 clones, with approximately 95% appearing a single time and about 0.11% taken by the ten largest. There are 16 residues in the CDR3. Germline V gene lookup returns CDR1 MNHEY and CDR2 SVGAGI.

The chain couples TRBV6-5 to TRBJ2-5, with a weak D call TRBD1 (6 bases). Gene TRBJ2-7 matches the end of the DNA better, so the J call may be wrong. The sequence was collected from a woman aged 25 to 39 in good health. The specimen sequenced was naive CD8+ T cells sorted from blood. In DNA, the CDR3 is TGTGCCAGCAGTTACTCGGTCGGACAGAGGACCTACGAGCAGTACTTC. Translation: CASSYSVGQRTYEQYF.